These 20 T cell receptor beta chains were sequenced from one sample in a study of blood T cell repertoires in COVID-19. Measured with immunoSEQ multiplex PCR; TCRdb has only the in-frame clones, and not every one. The sample has about 210,000 clones, about four fifths seen once. Sequencing was carried out using peripheral blood. Receptor source: a woman aged 45-65 years with acute or convalescent COVID-19.

The chain joins TRBV2 to TRBJ1-4; 7 nucleotides agree with TRBD1. Germline values: CDR1 SNHLY, CDR2 FYNNEI. The CDR3 runs to 13 residues. The V gene end was trimmed by 5 bases and the J gene end by 5 bases; junction bases not matched to a gene: 2. The CDR3 protein is CASSQGQNEKLFF. CDR3 coding DNA: TGTGCCAGCAGTCAGGGACAGAATGAAAAACTGTTTTTT. The variable domain in full, with the rest retrieved from reference TRBV2 and TRBJ1-4, is EPEVTQTPSHQVTQMGQEVILRCVPISNHLYFYWYRQILGQKVEFLVSFYNNEISEKSEIFDDQFSVERPDGSNFTLKIRSTKLEDSAMYFCASSQGQNEKLFFGSGTQLSVL.

This rearrangement joins TRBV7-9 to TRBJ1-3; TRBD1 matches 7 bases. CDR1 and CDR2 from the germline V gene are SEHNR and FQNEAQ (reference sequence). The length of the CDR3 is 16 residues. The V segment lost 6 bases and the J segment 3 bases; nucleotides outside the gene matches: 11. This chain's CDR3 is CASRNGRGQVGNTIYF. CDR3 coding DNA: TGTGCCAGCAGAAACGGTAGGGGGCAAGTTGGAAACACCATATATTTT.

The chain links TRBV7-2 to TRBJ2-7, with 9 nucleotides matching TRBD2. Germline assignment: CDR1 SGHTA and CDR2 FQGNSA. This CDR3 contains 16 residues. V was clipped by 2 bases and J by 0 bases; unmatched bases: 5. The chain's CDR3 is CASSLIAGVSSYEQYF. DNA for the CDR3: TGTGCCAGCAGCTTAATAGCGGGAGTTAGCTCCTACGAGCAGTACTTC.

V and J are TRBV20-1 and TRBJ1-1; 7 bases map to TRBD1. Looked up from germline, CDR1 is DFQATT and CDR2 is SNEGSKA (reference sequence). The V and J ends lost 3 bases and 2 bases, in that order; junction bases with no gene match: 3. The CDR3 is 13 residues long. This CDR3 is CSASGTANTEAFF. CDR3 DNA: TGCAGTGCTAGTGGGACAGCTAACACTGAAGCTTTCTTT.

This chain joins TRBV2 and TRBJ1-4; 9 bases are shared with TRBD1. Germline V gene data show CDR1 as SNHLY and CDR2 as FYNNEI. The CDR3 sequence is 15 residues long. J gave up 4 bases and V 8 bases, and 8 bases lay outside the gene matches. Here the CDR3 DNA reads TGTGCCAGCGCCGGGACAGGGAACTTTAATGAAAAACTGTTTTTT. This encodes CASAGTGNFNEKLFF.

In this sample, this clone turned up a few times. J is TRBJ2-7 and V is TRBV2; D remains unclear. The length of the CDR3 is 14 residues. Trimming stripped 2 bases from V and 6 bases from J, with 14 bases between. Germline V lookup: CDR1 SNHLY, CDR2 FYNNEI. The CDR3 here is CASSERLVVSEQYF. CDR3 sequence (DNA): TGTGCCAGCAGTGAACGGTTAGTTGTGAGCGAGCAGTACTTC.

The genes are TRBV5-1 and TRBJ2-3; 8 nucleotides agree with TRBD2. The CDR3 is 16 amino acids. With V trimmed by 2 bases and J by 2 bases, 7 bases remained unmatched. The germline V gene encodes CDR1 SGHRS and CDR2 YFSETQ. The CDR3 DNA is TGCGCCAGCAGCTTACTACGTAGCGGGGTCACAGATACGCAGTATTTT. Encoded protein: CASSLLRSGVTDTQYF.

The chain has TRBV2 and TRBJ2-7, with D hard to call. Trimming pared 1 base from V and 3 bases from J, leaving 13 bases between. This CDR3 is built from 15 residues. The germline CDR1 and CDR2 sequences are SNHLY and FYNNEI. The CDR3 nucleotides read TGTGCCAGCAGTGAAGTAGTCAAAACCCACTACGAGCAGTACTTC. It yields the protein CASSEVVKTHYEQYF.

The chain couples TRBV15 to TRBJ1-2; possibly TRBD1 for D (6 bases). Germline V CDR1 and CDR2: LNHNV, YYDKDF (reference sequence). Trimming left V 0 bases short and J 3 bases short, with 17 bases between. The CDR3 is 17 amino acids. CDR3 DNA sequence: TGTGCCACCAGCAGAGATCAGGTGGCCAGGGGTTACTATGGCTACACCTTC. Amino acid sequence: CATSRDQVARGYYGYTF.

This rearrangement joins TRBV9 to TRBJ2-7; 10 nucleotides agree with TRBD2. The CDR3 consists of 15 residues. V was clipped by 3 bases and J by 4 bases; unmatched bases: 7. CDR1 and CDR2 (germline): SGDLS, YYNGEE. The chain's CDR3 is CASSDTSGNSYEQYF. The CDR3 DNA reads TGTGCCAGCAGCGACACTAGCGGGAATTCTTACGAGCAGTACTTC.

This chain links TRBV18 with TRBJ1-1; TRBD1 matches at 7 bases. The CDR3 loop spans 16 amino acids. In germline, CDR1 is KGHSH, CDR2 LQKENI. V dropped 3 bases and J dropped 4; count of bases not matched to a gene: 11. The CDR3 loop is CASSPQYIQGSTEAFF. CDR3 bases: TGTGCCAGCTCACCTCAGTATATACAGGGGAGCACTGAAGCTTTCTTT.

CDR3 DNA: TGTGCCAGCAGGGAGTCTAGCGGGAGGTCTCTCGAGCAGTACTTC. Translation: CASRESSGRSLEQYF. The chain joins TRBV6-6 to TRBJ2-7, with TRBD2 identical over 11 bases. The CDR3 runs 15 residues. Germline-derived CDR1 and CDR2 are MNHNY and SVGAGI (reference sequence). Germline trimming cut 6 bases from V and 6 bases from J; bases unmatched to any gene: 10.

The chain uses TRBV11-2 and TRBJ2-2; 8 bases are shared with TRBD1. V lost 5 bases to trimming and J lost 6 bases; unmatched junction nucleotides: 8. The CDR3 totals 15 residues. Germline V gives CDR1 SGHAT, CDR2 FQNNGV. CDR3 residues: CASSSRTGTSGELFF. The CDR3, as DNA: TGTGCCAGCAGCAGCCGGACAGGGACTTCCGGGGAGCTGTTTTTT.

The chain uses TRBV6-5 and TRBJ1-5; possible D gene TRBD1, 5 bases. The germline V and J ends were trimmed by 6 bases and 0 bases, with 12 bases remaining between them. The germline V gene has CDR1 MNHEY and CDR2 SVGAGI. The CDR3 totals 15 residues. The CDR3 nucleotides are TGTGCCAGCAGCCGGACACAGTATAGCAATCAGCCCCAGCATTTT. Translated, it gives CASSRTQYSNQPQHF.

V is TRBV11-2 and J is TRBJ2-3; TRBD2 aligns across 12 bases. Germline trimming cut 0 bases from V and 9 bases from J; bases unmatched to any gene: 1. The V gene's germline CDR1 is SGHAT and CDR2 FQNNGV. This CDR3 is 14 amino acids long. The CDR3 sequence: CASSLDLAGGTQYF. The CDR3 DNA sequence: TGTGCCAGCAGCTTAGACCTAGCGGGAGGGACGCAGTATTTT. The whole variable domain, remainder taken from reference TRBV11-2 and TRBJ2-3, is EAGVAQSPRYKIIEKRQSVAFWCNPISGHATLYWYQQILGQGPKLLIQFQNNGVVDDSQLPKDRFSAERLKGVDSTLKIQPAKLEDSAVYLCASSLDLAGGTQYFGPGTRLTVL.

This clone appeared a few times. This chain connects TRBV7-2 to TRBJ1-1; no reliable D call. CDR1 is SGHTA, CDR2 FQGNSA, per germline. Trimming took 3 bases from V and 1 from J, leaving 6 bases between them. The CDR3 sequence is 13 residues long. This CDR3 is CASSLIQNTEAFF. The CDR3 DNA reads as TGTGCCAGCAGCTTGATACAGAACACTGAAGCTTTCTTT. Based on the CDR3 plus reference TRBV7-2 and TRBJ1-1, the full variable domain is GAGVSQSPSNKVTEKGKDVELRCDPISGHTALYWYRQSLGQGLEFLIYFQGNSAPDKSGLPSDRFSAERTGGSVSTLTIQRTQQEDSAVYLCASSLIQNTEAFFGQGTRLTVV.

This chain uses TRBV10-1 with TRBJ2-7, with 9 bases fitting TRBD1. CDR1 and CDR2 (germline): WNHNN, SYGVQD (reference sequence). The V and J ends lost 2 bases and 2 bases, in that order; junction bases with no gene match: 1. This CDR3 contains 14 residues. CDR3 residues: CASSEGTGTYEQYF. As DNA, the CDR3 is TGCGCCAGCAGTGAGGGGACAGGGACCTACGAGCAGTACTTC.

The rearrangement links TRBV5-1 to TRBJ2-2; TRBD1 might be the D (5 bases). Trimming cost V 1 base and J 4 bases, with 14 bases left between them. Germline V gene lookup returns CDR1 SGHRS and CDR2 YFSETQ. CDR3 length: 16 residues. CDR3 sequence reads: CASSLSRGLGTGELFF. The CDR3 coding sequence is TGCGCCAGCAGCTTGAGTAGGGGATTAGGCACCGGGGAGCTGTTTTTT.

J is TRBJ1-2 and V is TRBV7-8; D is unclear. Germline CDR1 is SGHVS and CDR2 is FQNEAQ. The CDR3 has 16 amino acids. Trimming shortened V by 1 base and J by 6 bases, and 18 bases separated the two germline ends. CDR3 nucleotide sequence: TGTGCCAGCAGCTTAGTCTCAGAACTAAGGCCGGATGGCTACACCTTC. Its translation: CASSLVSELRPDGYTF.

The chain recombines TRBV6-2 or TRBV6-3 with TRBJ2-1; a possible D gene is TRBD1 (5 bases). Trimming removed 1 base from V and 7 bases from J, with 14 bases in between. Germline V lookup: CDR1 MNHEY, CDR2 SVGEGT. This CDR3 region has 15 residues. CDR3 region: CASSYFEGVRNEQFF. The CDR3, as DNA: TGTGCCAGCAGTTACTTCGAAGGGGTGCGGAATGAGCAGTTCTTC.